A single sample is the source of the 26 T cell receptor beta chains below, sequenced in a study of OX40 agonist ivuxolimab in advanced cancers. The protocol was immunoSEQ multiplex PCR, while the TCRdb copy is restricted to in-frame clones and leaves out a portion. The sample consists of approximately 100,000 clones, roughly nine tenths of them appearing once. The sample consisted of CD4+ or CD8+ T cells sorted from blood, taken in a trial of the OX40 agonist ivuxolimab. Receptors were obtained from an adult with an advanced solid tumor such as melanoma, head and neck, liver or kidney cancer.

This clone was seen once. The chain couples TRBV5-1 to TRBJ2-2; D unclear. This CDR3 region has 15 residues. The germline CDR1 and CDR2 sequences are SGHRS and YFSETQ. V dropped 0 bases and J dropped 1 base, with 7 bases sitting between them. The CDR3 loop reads CASSLAVGNTGELFF. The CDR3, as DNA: TGCGCCAGCAGCTTGGCAGTCGGGAACACCGGGGAGCTGTTTTTT.

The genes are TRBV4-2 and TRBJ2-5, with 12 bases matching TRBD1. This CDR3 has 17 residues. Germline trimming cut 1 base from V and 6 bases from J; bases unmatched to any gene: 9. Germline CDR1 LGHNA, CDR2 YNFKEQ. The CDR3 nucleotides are TGTGCCAGCAGCCAAGGAGGGACAGGGGGCGCTGGCCAGACCCAGTACTTC. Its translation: CASSQGGTGGAGQTQYF.

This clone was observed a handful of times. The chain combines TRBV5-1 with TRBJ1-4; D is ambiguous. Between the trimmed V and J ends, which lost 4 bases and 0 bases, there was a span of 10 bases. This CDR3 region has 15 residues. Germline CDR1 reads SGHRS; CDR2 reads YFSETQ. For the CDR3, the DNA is TGCGCCAGCAGCACGGACCCCGCAACTAATGAAAAACTGTTTTTT. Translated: CASSTDPATNEKLFF.

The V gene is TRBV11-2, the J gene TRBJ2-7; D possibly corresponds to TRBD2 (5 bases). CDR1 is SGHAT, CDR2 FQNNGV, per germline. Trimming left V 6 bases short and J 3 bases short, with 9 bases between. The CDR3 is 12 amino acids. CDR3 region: CASSQSGYEQYF. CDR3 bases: TGTGCCAGCAGTCAAAGCGGCTACGAGCAGTACTTC.

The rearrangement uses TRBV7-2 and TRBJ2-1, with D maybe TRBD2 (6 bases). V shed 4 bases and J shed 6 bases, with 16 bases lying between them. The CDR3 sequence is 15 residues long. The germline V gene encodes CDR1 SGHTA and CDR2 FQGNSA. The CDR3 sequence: CASSSRVGGGNEQFF. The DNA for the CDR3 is TGTGCCAGCAGCTCCAGGGTGGGAGGAGGCAATGAGCAGTTCTTC.

CDR3 region: CASSEVGKADTQYF. For the CDR3, the DNA is TGTGCCAGCAGTGAAGTGGGGAAAGCAGATACGCAGTATTTT. The chain has TRBV6-1 and TRBJ2-3, with no clear D. CDR3 length: 14 residues. V gave up 1 base and J gave up 4 bases, with 9 bases separating them. The germline V gene encodes CDR1 MNHNS and CDR2 SASEGT.

This chain's CDR3 is CASSSSHGGYEQYF. The CDR3 region has the DNA TGCGCCAGCAGCTCCTCCCATGGCGGCTACGAGCAGTACTTC. The J gene is TRBJ2-7, the V gene TRBV5-1; D remains ambiguous. The V gene's germline CDR1 is SGHRS and CDR2 YFSETQ. The CDR3 contains 14 residues. V was pared by 3 bases and J by 3 bases, with 13 bases between.

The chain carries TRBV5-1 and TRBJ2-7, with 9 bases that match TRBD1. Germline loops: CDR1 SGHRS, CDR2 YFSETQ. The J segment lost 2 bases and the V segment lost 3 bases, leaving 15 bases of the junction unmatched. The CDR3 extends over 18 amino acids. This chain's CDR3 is CASSSGQGRAGFTYEQYF. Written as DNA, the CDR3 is TGCGCCAGCAGCTCCGGACAGGGGCGCGCGGGGTTCACCTACGAGCAGTACTTC. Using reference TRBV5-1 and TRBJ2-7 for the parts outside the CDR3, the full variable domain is KAGVTQTPRYLIKTRGQQVTLSCSPISGHRSVSWYQQTPGQGLQFLFEYFSETQRNKGNFPGRFSGRQFSNSRSEMNVSTLELGDSALYLCASSSGQGRAGFTYEQYFGPGTRLTVT.

The CDR3 reads CASSVVGQSSTDTQYF. For the CDR3, the DNA is TGTGCCAGCAGCGTAGTTGGGCAGTCTAGCACAGATACGCAGTATTTT. The rearrangement joins TRBV9 to TRBJ2-3; D gene unclear. In germline, CDR1 is SGDLS, CDR2 YYNGEE. The CDR3 loop spans 16 amino acids. V lost 0 bases and J 0 bases, leaving 11 bases between the germline ends.

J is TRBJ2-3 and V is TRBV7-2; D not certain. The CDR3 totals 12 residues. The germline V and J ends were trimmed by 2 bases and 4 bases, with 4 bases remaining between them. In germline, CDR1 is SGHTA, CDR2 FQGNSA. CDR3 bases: TGTGCCAGCAGCTTATGGTCAGATACGCAGTATTTT. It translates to CASSLWSDTQYF.

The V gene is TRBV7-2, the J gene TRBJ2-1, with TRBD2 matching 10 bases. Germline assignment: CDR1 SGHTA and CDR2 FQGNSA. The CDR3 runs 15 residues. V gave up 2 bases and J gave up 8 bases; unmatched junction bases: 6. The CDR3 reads CASSLTSGIRDEQFF. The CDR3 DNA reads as TGTGCCAGCAGCTTAACTAGCGGGATTAGGGATGAGCAGTTCTTC.

This CDR3 is CASSVEGLYNEQFF. CDR3 in DNA: TGTGCCAGCAGCGTAGAGGGACTGTACAATGAGCAGTTCTTC. This chain connects TRBV9 to TRBJ2-1; maybe TRBD2 (6 bases). V dropped 0 bases and J dropped 4 bases, with 8 bases sitting between them. Germline CDR1 reads SGDLS; CDR2 reads YYNGEE. The CDR3 is 14 residues long. The complete variable domain, with remaining parts taken from reference TRBV9 and TRBJ2-1, reads DSGVTQTPKHLITATGQRVTLRCSPRSGDLSVYWYQQSLDQGLQFLIQYYNGEERAKGNILERFSAQQFPDLHSELNLSSLELGDSALYFCASSVEGLYNEQFFGPGTRLTVL.

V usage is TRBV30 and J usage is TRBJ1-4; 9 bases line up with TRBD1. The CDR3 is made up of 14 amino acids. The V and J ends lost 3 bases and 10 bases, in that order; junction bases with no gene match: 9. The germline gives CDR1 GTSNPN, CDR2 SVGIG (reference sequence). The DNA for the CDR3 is TGTGCCTGGAGAAGGACAGGGGCGGATGGAAAACTGTTTTTT. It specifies CAWRRTGADGKLFF.

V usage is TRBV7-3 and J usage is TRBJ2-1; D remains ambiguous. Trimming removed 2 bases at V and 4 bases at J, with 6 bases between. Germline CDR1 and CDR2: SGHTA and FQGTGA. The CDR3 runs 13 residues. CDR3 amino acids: CASSLQQYNEQFF. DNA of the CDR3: TGTGCCAGCAGCTTACAACAGTACAATGAGCAGTTCTTC.

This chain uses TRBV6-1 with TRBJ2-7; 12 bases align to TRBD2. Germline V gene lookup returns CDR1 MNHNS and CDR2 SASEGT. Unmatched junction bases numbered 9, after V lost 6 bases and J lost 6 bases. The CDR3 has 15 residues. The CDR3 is CASRTSGSRDGEQYF. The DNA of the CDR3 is TGTGCCAGCAGGACTAGCGGGAGTCGAGACGGCGAGCAGTACTTC.

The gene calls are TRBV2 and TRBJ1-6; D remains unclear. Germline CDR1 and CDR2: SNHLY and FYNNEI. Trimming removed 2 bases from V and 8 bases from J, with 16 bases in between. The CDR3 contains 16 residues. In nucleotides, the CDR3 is TGTGCCAGCAGTGAACTTCCGCGGGAAGGGTATTCACCCCTCCACTTT. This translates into CASSELPREGYSPLHF.

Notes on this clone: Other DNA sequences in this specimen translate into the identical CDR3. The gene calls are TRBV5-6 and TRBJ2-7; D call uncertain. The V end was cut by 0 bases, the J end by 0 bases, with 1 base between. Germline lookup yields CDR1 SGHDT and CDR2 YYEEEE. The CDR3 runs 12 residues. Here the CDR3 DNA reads TGTGCCAGCAGCTTGGCCTCCTACGAGCAGTACTTC. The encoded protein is CASSLASYEQYF.

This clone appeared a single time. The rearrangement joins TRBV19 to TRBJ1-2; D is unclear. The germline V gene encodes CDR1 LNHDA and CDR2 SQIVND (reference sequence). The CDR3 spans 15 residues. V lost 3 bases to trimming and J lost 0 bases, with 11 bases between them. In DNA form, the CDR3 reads TGTGCCAGTAGTATTGCGGGGAAACCTAACTATGGCTACACCTTC. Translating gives CASSIAGKPNYGYTF.

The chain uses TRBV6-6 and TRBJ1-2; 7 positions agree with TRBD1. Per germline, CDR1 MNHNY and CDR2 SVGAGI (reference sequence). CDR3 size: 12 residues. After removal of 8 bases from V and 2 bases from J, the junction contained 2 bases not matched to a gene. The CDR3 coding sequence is TGTGCCAGCCTGACAGGGAACTATGGCTACACCTTC. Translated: CASLTGNYGYTF.

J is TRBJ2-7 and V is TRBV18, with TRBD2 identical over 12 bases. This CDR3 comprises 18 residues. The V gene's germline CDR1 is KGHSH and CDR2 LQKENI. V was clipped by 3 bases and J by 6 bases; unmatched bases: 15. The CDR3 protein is CASSPLLAGGPFPAEQYF. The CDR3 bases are TGTGCCAGCTCACCTTTACTAGCGGGAGGCCCTTTTCCGGCCGAGCAGTACTTC.

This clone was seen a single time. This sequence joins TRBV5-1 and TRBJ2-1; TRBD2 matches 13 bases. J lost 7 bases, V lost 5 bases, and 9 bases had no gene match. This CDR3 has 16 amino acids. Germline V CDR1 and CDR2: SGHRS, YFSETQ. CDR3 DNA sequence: TGCGCCAGCAGAAGTGCCGGGACTAGCGGGGCTAATGAGCAGTTCTTC. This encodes CASRSAGTSGANEQFF.

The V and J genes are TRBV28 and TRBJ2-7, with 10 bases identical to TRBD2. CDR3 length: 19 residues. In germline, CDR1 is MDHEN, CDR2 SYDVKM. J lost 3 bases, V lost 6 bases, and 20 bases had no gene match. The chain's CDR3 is CASRAGERTWTSGYYEQYF. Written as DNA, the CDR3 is TGTGCCAGCAGGGCTGGGGAGCGGACTTGGACTAGCGGATACTACGAGCAGTACTTC.

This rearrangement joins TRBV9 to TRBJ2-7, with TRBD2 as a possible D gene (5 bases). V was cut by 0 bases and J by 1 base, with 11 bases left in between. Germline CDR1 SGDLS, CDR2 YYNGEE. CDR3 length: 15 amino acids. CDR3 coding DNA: TGTGCCAGCAGCGTAGCTAGTGGACTGTCCTACGAGCAGTACTTC. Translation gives CASSVASGLSYEQYF. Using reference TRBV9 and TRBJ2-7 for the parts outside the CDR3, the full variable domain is DSGVTQTPKHLITATGQRVTLRCSPRSGDLSVYWYQQSLDQGLQFLIQYYNGEERAKGNILERFSAQQFPDLHSELNLSSLELGDSALYFCASSVASGLSYEQYFGPGTRLTVT.

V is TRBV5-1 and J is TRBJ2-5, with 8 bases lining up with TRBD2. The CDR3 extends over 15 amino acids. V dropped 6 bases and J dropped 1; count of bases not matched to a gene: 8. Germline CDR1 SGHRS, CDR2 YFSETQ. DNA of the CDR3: TGCGCCAGCAAGACTAGCGCGCTAATCCAAGAGACCCAGTACTTC. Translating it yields CASKTSALIQETQYF. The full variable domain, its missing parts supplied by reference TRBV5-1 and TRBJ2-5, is KAGVTQTPRYLIKTRGQQVTLSCSPISGHRSVSWYQQTPGQGLQFLFEYFSETQRNKGNFPGRFSGRQFSNSRSEMNVSTLELGDSALYLCASKTSALIQETQYFGPGTRLLVL.

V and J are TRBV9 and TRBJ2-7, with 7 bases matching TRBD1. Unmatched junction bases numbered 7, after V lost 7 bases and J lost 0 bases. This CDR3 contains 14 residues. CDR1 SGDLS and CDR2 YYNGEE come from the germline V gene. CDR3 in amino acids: CASSPGQSSYEQYF. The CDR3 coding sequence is TGTGCCAGCTCCCCGGGACAGAGCTCCTACGAGCAGTACTTC.

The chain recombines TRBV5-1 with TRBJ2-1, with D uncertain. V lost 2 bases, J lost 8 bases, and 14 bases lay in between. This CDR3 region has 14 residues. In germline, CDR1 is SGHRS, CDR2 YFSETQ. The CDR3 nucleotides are TGCGCCAGCAGCTTCCTTACTGGTACATATGAGCAGTTCTTC. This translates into CASSFLTGTYEQFF.